This is a list of T cell receptor beta chains from one sample in a study of PD-L1 blockade in urothelial cancer. Sequencing used immunoSEQ multiplex PCR; TCRdb keeps in-frame clones, though not all of them. The repertoire has approximately 40,000 clones, 75% to 90% of them found once; the top ten carry under 25%. Here the sequenced sample was PBMCs, taken around atezolizumab (anti-PD-L1) treatment. Receptor source: a man in his sixties with urothelial cancer. Both conserved end residues are part of each CDR3. A D gene is named only where the DNA matches it firmly. Expanded clones are given a class, and other clones once, few, many or no size at all.

clone_size | d_call | j_call | v_call | cdr3_nt | cdr3_aa
. | . | TRBJ2-5 | TRBV4-2 | TGTGCCAGCAGCCGCACGGTCCAAGAGACCCAGTACTTC | CASSRTVQETQYF
. | TRBD1 | TRBJ2-6 | TRBV7-6 | TGTGCCAGCAGCCAGACAGGGTCTGGGGCCAACGTCCTGACTTTC | CASSQTGSGANVLTF
. | . | TRBJ1-2 | TRBV6-1 | TGTGCCAGCAGGGCTCAAGGCTACACCTTC | CASRAQGYTF
. | . | TRBJ2-2 | TRBV11-2 | TGTGCCAGCAGCTTAGTTAGCACCGGGGAGCTGTTTTTT | CASSLVSTGELFF
. | TRBD2 | TRBJ2-1 | TRBV25-1 | TGTGCCAGCTCTCAGACTAGCGGGAGGGCAGGCAATGAGCAGTTCTTC | CASSQTSGRAGNEQFF
. | TRBD2 | TRBJ2-1 | TRBV11-2 | TGTGCCAGCAGCTTAGAGGGAGCGGGAGTTTACAATGAGCAGTTCTTC | CASSLEGAGVYNEQFF
. | . | TRBJ1-1 | TRBV5-4 | TGTGCCAGCAGCTTGAACCAGGGAGGTATCACTGAAGCTTTCTTT | CASSLNQGGITEAFF
. | TRBD2 | TRBJ2-1 | TRBV7-2 | TGTGCCAGCAGCCGAGCGGGAGGTCCCCACAATGAGCAGTTCTTC | CASSRAGGPHNEQFF
. | TRBD1 | TRBJ2-2 | TRBV4-3 | TGCGCCAGCAGCCAAGTGACAGGGGTTCCCGGGGAGCTGTTTTTT | CASSQVTGVPGELFF
. | . | TRBJ2-7 | TRBV28 | TGTGCCACCCGCGGGGCCAAATCCAACGAGCAGTACTTC | CATRGAKSNEQYF
few | TRBD1 | TRBJ2-7 | TRBV18 | TGTGCCAGCTCACGGACAGGGGACCACGAGCAGTACTTC | CASSRTGDHEQYF
. | TRBD1 | TRBJ2-3 | TRBV5-1 | TGCGCCAGCAGCCTAGGGACAGGGTTGTCCACAGATACGCAGTATTTT | CASSLGTGLSTDTQYF
. | . | TRBJ2-5 | TRBV10-3 | TGTGCCATCAGTGAAACCGCAGGGGCCCAGTACTTC | CAISETAGAQYF
. | . | TRBJ2-3 | TRBV9 | TGTGCCAGCAGCGTAGGTATCCGCACAGATACGCAGTATTTT | CASSVGIRTDTQYF
. | TRBD2 | TRBJ2-1 | TRBV29-1 | TGCAGCGTTGAGGGACTAGCGCGTTACAATGAGCAGTTCTTC | CSVEGLARYNEQFF
. | TRBD1 | TRBJ1-6 | TRBV5-1 | TGCGCCAGCAGGTTCTCGGACAGGGGTGATTCACCCCTCCACTTT | CASRFSDRGDSPLHF
. | TRBD1 | TRBJ2-1 | TRBV2 | TGTGCCAGCACAACTGACGACAGGGGGATGGGAGGTGAGCAGTTCTTC | CASTTDDRGMGGEQFF
. | . | TRBJ1-1 | TRBV19 | TGTGCCAGTAGCCAGAAAAGGAACACTGAAGCTTTCTTT | CASSQKRNTEAFF
. | . | TRBJ2-1 | TRBV9 | TGTGCCAGCAGCGTAGGGTCCCTAGGCGTCAATGAGCAGTTCTTC | CASSVGSLGVNEQFF
. | TRBD1 | TRBJ2-1 | TRBV5-1 | TGCGCCAGCAGCCAGGGACAGGGGTACAATGAGCAGTTCTTC | CASSQGQGYNEQFF
. | . | TRBJ1-1 | TRBV5-1 | TGCGCCAGCAGCCCTACACAGAGTAACACTGAAGCTTTCTTT | CASSPTQSNTEAFF
few | TRBD1 | TRBJ2-7 | TRBV7-9 | TGTGCCAGCAGCTTAGGTACAGGGGGCCGCATTTCCTACGAGCAGTACTTC | CASSLGTGGRISYEQYF
once | TRBD2 | TRBJ2-1 | TRBV6-5 | TGTGCCAGCCGGAGGGGAGGGGCGTTCTACAATGAGCAGTTCTTC | CASRRGGAFYNEQFF
. | . | TRBJ1-1 | TRBV10-3 | TGTGCCATCAGTGACGCAGGTTCGCAAGCGAACACTGAAGCTTTCTTT | CAISDAGSQANTEAFF
few | TRBD2 | TRBJ2-7 | TRBV2 | TGTGCCAGCACTTCGACTAGCGGGAGTCCCGGCGAGCAGTACTTC | CASTSTSGSPGEQYF
. | TRBD2 | TRBJ2-7 | TRBV13 | TGTGCCAGCAGCCTCCGCCCCGGGACTAGCGACGAGCAGTACTTC | CASSLRPGTSDEQYF
. | TRBD1 | TRBJ1-1 | TRBV6-1 | TGTGCCAGCCATGACAGGGGCGCTGAAGCTTTCTTT | CASHDRGAEAFF
. | TRBD1 | TRBJ1-2 | TRBV19 | TGTGCCAGTAGTATTGGGACAGGCTCGGGCTACACCTTC | CASSIGTGSGYTF
once | . | TRBJ1-1 | TRBV18 | TGTGCCAGCTCACCACCGAGCCAGGCTGAAGCTTTCTTT | CASSPPSQAEAFF
. | TRBD2 | TRBJ2-7 | TRBV7-6 | TGTGCCAGCAGCTTAGTTGGACTAGCGGGTACTAGCTCCTACGAGCAGTACTTC | CASSLVGLAGTSSYEQYF
once | TRBD1 | TRBJ1-5 | TRBV2 | TGTGCCAGCAGACCGGACAGGGGAGGCAATCAGCCCCAGCATTTT | CASRPDRGGNQPQHF
. | TRBD2 | TRBJ2-1 | TRBV18 | TGTGCCAGCTCATCCAACTCATACGGGACTAGCGGATCTGAGCAGTTCTTC | CASSSNSYGTSGSEQFF
once | TRBD1 | TRBJ2-5 | TRBV18 | TGTGCCAGCTCACCAGGAGGACAGGGCACGGAGACCCAGTACTTC | CASSPGGQGTETQYF
. | . | TRBJ1-2 | TRBV30 | TGTGCCTGGAGTGGGCGGTACTATGGCTACACCTTC | CAWSGRYYGYTF
. | . | TRBJ1-3 | TRBV5-1 | TGCGCCAGCAGCTTGCTACCTGGAAACACCATATATTTT | CASSLLPGNTIYF
. | TRBD2 | TRBJ2-1 | TRBV7-6 | TGTGCCAGCAGCGAAGAACCCCGACTAGCCCCAAAATACAATGAGCAGTTCTTC | CASSEEPRLAPKYNEQFF
. | . | TRBJ2-7 | TRBV27 | TGTGCCAGCAGTACCTCCAGGGAAATGCAGTACTTC | CASSTSREMQYF
once | TRBD2 | TRBJ2-3 | TRBV10-3 | TGTGCCATCAGTCCCGGACTAGCGGGGGGGGGTAGGACAGATACGCAGTATTTT | CAISPGLAGGGRTDTQYF
. | . | TRBJ1-3 | TRBV10-3 | TGTGCCATCAGCAGAGAGGCTGGAAACACCATATATTTT | CAISREAGNTIYF
. | . | TRBJ2-7 | TRBV30 | TGTGCCTGGAGTGTACAGCGGGACACCCAGGGAGAGCAGTACTTC | CAWSVQRDTQGEQYF
few | . | TRBJ1-5 | TRBV2 | TGTGCCACCGCGGAGGAGTATCAGCCCCAGCATTTT | CATAEEYQPQHF
. | TRBD2 | TRBJ2-1 | TRBV10-3 | TGTGCCATAGAGAGCGGGAGAGGGAACAATGAGCAGTTCTTC | CAIESGRGNNEQFF
. | TRBD1 | TRBJ2-5 | TRBV6-5 | TGTGCCAGCAATGACCGGGACAGACAAGAGACCCAGTACTTC | CASNDRDRQETQYF
. | . | TRBJ2-7 | TRBV7-2 | TGTGCCAGCAGCTTAGTCGGCCAGGGGTACGAGCAGTACTTC | CASSLVGQGYEQYF
. | TRBD1 | TRBJ1-6 | TRBV7-2 | TGTGCCAGCAGCAAACAGGGGGCCGGGGATTCACCCCTCCACTTT | CASSKQGAGDSPLHF
once | TRBD2 | TRBJ2-1 | TRBV5-4 | TGTGCCAGCAGGCCTGAGGGTACCGGGACTAGCGTTTCCTACAATGAGCAGTTCTTC | CASRPEGTGTSVSYNEQFF
. | . | TRBJ2-3 | TRBV5-4 | TGTGCCAGCAGCCGGGCGGGTGCTAGCACAGATACGCAGTATTTT | CASSRAGASTDTQYF
. | . | TRBJ1-3 | TRBV30 | TGTGCCTGGAGTGTACCAGGGTCCTCTGGAAACACCATATATTTT | CAWSVPGSSGNTIYF
. | TRBD2 | TRBJ2-3 | TRBV14 | TGTGCCAGCAGCCTTCGGGGGGGCATGGCAGATACGCAGTATTTT | CASSLRGGMADTQYF
. | . | TRBJ2-5 | TRBV6-6 | TGTGCCAGCAGTCTCAGGACTACCCCAGAGACCCAGTACTTC | CASSLRTTPETQYF
. | . | TRBJ1-2 | TRBV5-1 | TGCGCCAGCAGCCCAGGGGAGCGGTCAAACTATGGCTACACCTTC | CASSPGERSNYGYTF
. | TRBD1 | TRBJ1-5 | TRBV28 | TGTGCCAGCAGCACTCGGGGGACAGGGGACAATCAGCCCCAGCATTTT | CASSTRGTGDNQPQHF
. | TRBD1 | TRBJ1-4 | TRBV30 | TGTGCATCCACGGACAGGTTTAATGAAAAACTGTTTTTT | CASTDRFNEKLFF
once | . | TRBJ2-3 | TRBV7-2 | TGTGCCAGCAGGGAGGGGGGGTCGGCAGATACGCAGTATTTT | CASREGGSADTQYF
. | TRBD1 | TRBJ2-7 | TRBV10-3 | TGTGCCGTCCAGGGGGTTTCCTACGAGCAGTACTTC | CAVQGVSYEQYF
. | . | TRBJ2-2 | TRBV6-1 | TGTGCCAGCAGTGCTACGTTTAACACCGGGGAGCTGTTTTTT | CASSATFNTGELFF
. | TRBD1 | TRBJ2-6 | TRBV5-1 | TGCGCCAGCAGACCGGGACAGACCTCTGGGGCCAACGTCCTGACTTTC | CASRPGQTSGANVLTF